The T cell receptor beta chain described here comes from a study of cytomegalovirus exposure and HLA in healthy donors. The CDR3 extends over 16 amino acids. Losses at the gene ends were 5 bases for V and 3 bases for J; bases not matched to a gene: 10. Germline values: CDR1 SGHTA, CDR2 FQGNSA. Findings and limits, study-wide: Reported findings show TCR beta sequences accurately forecast HLA-A and HLA-B alleles in most subjects. Earlier analysis yielded a pattern in which most TCR beta V segments were productive about 87% or about 30% of the time.

As for this clone: Its specificity is not known.

The primer mix had 60 Vbeta and 13 Jbeta primers. The protocol was immunoSEQ multiplex PCR, while the TCRdb copy is restricted to in-frame clones and leaves out a portion. The sample yields approximately 210,000 clones, 70% to 80% seen once. The chain carries TRBV7-2 and TRBJ2-3; 8 bases line up with TRBD2. The TCR comes from a male donor in good health and CMV-seropositive. The sequenced sample consisted of PBMCs. CDR3 in DNA: TGTGCCAGCAGCGCCGCGGGTAGCGGGGCGACAGATACGCAGTATTTT. Amino acid sequence: CASSAAGSGATDTQYF.